These 22 T cell receptor beta chains were all obtained from the same sample, sequenced in a study of blood T cell repertoires in COVID-19. Libraries were prepared by immunoSEQ multiplex PCR; TCRdb keeps only in-frame clonotypes and omits some of them. Of tens of thousands of clones in the sample, more than 85% were seen once. The material sequenced was peripheral blood. These receptors all stem from a man over 45 with active COVID-19.

This clone was observed a few times. The chain uses TRBV6-4 and TRBJ2-6, with TRBD2 as a possible D gene (5 bases). Germline assignment: CDR1 MRHNA and CDR2 SNTAGT. V shed 4 bases and J shed 4 bases, with 11 bases lying between them. The CDR3 totals 15 residues. The CDR3, as DNA: TGTGCCAGCAGTGGCGAGGGTGGAGGGGCCAACGTCCTGACTTTC. This codes for CASSGEGGGANVLTF.

This sequence joins TRBV19 and TRBJ1-2, with D unresolved. V lost 5 bases and J lost 5, with 12 bases in between. CDR1 and CDR2 (germline): LNHDA, SQIVND (reference sequence). This CDR3 has 13 residues. CDR3 DNA sequence: TGTGCCAGTAGTCCCGCCGGAGCGTATGGCTACACCTTC. Translation: CASSPAGAYGYTF.

The V and J genes are TRBV5-1 and TRBJ2-3; TRBD2 agrees at 15 bases. This CDR3 contains 16 residues. Losses at the gene ends were 4 bases for V and 5 bases for J; bases not matched to a gene: 5. In germline, CDR1 is SGHRS, CDR2 YFSETQ. CDR3 protein: CASSPGLAGGRDTQYF. CDR3 sequence (DNA): TGCGCCAGCAGCCCGGGACTAGCGGGGGGCCGAGATACGCAGTATTTT.

The gene calls are TRBV6-2 or TRBV6-3 and TRBJ2-1; 8 nucleotides line up with TRBD2. The germline CDR1 and CDR2 sequences are MNHEY and SVGEGT. V lost 2 bases and J lost 2; bases outside the gene matches: 2. The CDR3 loop spans 15 amino acids. The CDR3 nucleotides are TGTGCCAGCAGTTACCCGGGACTAGCCTACAATGAGCAGTTCTTC. Translated: CASSYPGLAYNEQFF.

The chain uses TRBV14 and TRBJ1-3; no firm D call. Germline CDR1 is SGHDN and CDR2 is FVKESK. Trimming took off 1 base at V and 2 bases at J, with 9 bases between the two ends. CDR3 length: 15 residues. Here the CDR3 DNA reads TGTGCCAGCAGCCAAGCGAGTCGGGCTGGAAACACCATATATTTT. Encoded protein: CASSQASRAGNTIYF. The full variable domain, in which reference TRBV14 and TRBJ1-3 provide the parts outside the CDR3, is EAGVTQFPSHSVIEKGQTVTLRCDPISGHDNLYWYRRVMGKEIKFLLHFVKESKQDESGMPNNRFLAERTGGTYSTLKVQPAELEDSGVYFCASSQASRAGNTIYFGEGSWLTVV.

This chain links TRBV12-3 or TRBV12-4 with TRBJ2-7; 10 bases match TRBD1. This CDR3 is built from 13 residues. V lost 6 bases, J lost 6 bases, and 5 bases stayed unmatched. In DNA form, the CDR3 reads TGTGCCAGCAGGGGGACAGGGGAGAGCGAGCAGTACTTC. This sequence encodes CASRGTGESEQYF.

This clone was seen more than once but under ten times. The rearrangement joins TRBV15 to TRBJ2-5, with D possibly being TRBD1 (6 bases). Germline lookup yields CDR1 LNHNV and CDR2 YYDKDF (reference sequence). Trimming took 5 bases from V and 1 from J, leaving 11 bases between them. CDR3 length: 14 residues. CDR3 in amino acids: CATSYGGSQETQYF. In DNA, the CDR3 is TGTGCCACCAGCTATGGGGGCAGCCAAGAGACCCAGTACTTC. Full variable domain (rest looked up from reference TRBV15 and TRBJ2-5): DAMVIQNPRYQVTQFGKPVTLSCSQTLNHNVMYWYQQKSSQAPKLLFHYYDKDFNNEADTPDNFQSRRPNTSFCFLDIRSPGLGDTAMYLCATSYGGSQETQYFGPGTRLLVL.

The gene calls are TRBV28 and TRBJ1-1; 7 positions agree with TRBD1. Trimming removed 5 bases from V and 2 bases from J; junction bases left unmatched: 2. CDR1 and CDR2 from the germline V gene are MDHEN and SYDVKM. This CDR3 has 13 residues. CDR3: CASSRQGNTEAFF. CDR3 DNA sequence: TGTGCCAGCAGTCGACAGGGAAACACTGAAGCTTTCTTT.

This CDR3 is CASSKTSGGWLDTQYF. CDR3 nucleotide sequence: TGTGCCAGCAGCAAAACTAGCGGGGGGTGGTTGGATACGCAGTATTTT. The chain employs TRBV2 and TRBJ2-3; TRBD2 matches at 12 bases. The CDR3 length is 16 residues. Per the germline V gene, CDR1 is SNHLY and CDR2 is FYNNEI. V lost 6 bases, J lost 6 bases, and 10 bases stayed unmatched.

The gene calls are TRBV5-1 and TRBJ2-3, with a weak D call TRBD2 (6 bases). CDR3 length: 15 residues. Germline CDR1 reads SGHRS; CDR2 reads YFSETQ. The V gene lost 1 base and the J gene lost 1 base, with 10 bases spanning the gap. The CDR3 protein is CASSLQASGTDTQYF. CDR3 nucleotide sequence: TGCGCCAGCAGCTTGCAGGCTAGCGGCACAGATACGCAGTATTTT.

This chain joins TRBV30 and TRBJ2-5; TRBD1 might be the D (5 bases). Germline V lookup: CDR1 GTSNPN, CDR2 SVGIG (reference sequence). The V and J ends lost 1 base and 4 bases respectively, with 13 bases between them. CDR3 size: 14 residues. The CDR3 loop is CAWSGGRGPETQYF. CDR3 coding DNA: TGTGCCTGGAGTGGAGGTAGGGGTCCAGAGACCCAGTACTTC.

The CDR3 is CASSQPGLAGAGETQYF. The CDR3 nucleotides are TGCGCCAGCAGCCAACCGGGACTAGCGGGAGCGGGTGAGACCCAGTACTTC. The gene calls are TRBV4-1 and TRBJ2-5; the match to TRBD2 covers 14 bases. With V trimmed by 2 bases and J by 5 bases, 7 bases remained unmatched. Per the germline V gene, CDR1 is MGHRA and CDR2 is YSYEKL. The CDR3 is made up of 17 amino acids.

This chain uses TRBV10-3 with TRBJ2-1; D is unclear. Germline V gene data show CDR1 as ENHRY and CDR2 as SYGVKD. The CDR3 length is 13 residues. The V and J ends lost 3 bases and 9 bases respectively, with 12 bases between them. The CDR3 nucleotides read TGTGCCATCAGTGATCTTCCAACGGTTGAGCAGTTCTTC. It translates to CAISDLPTVEQFF.

This clone was seen a single time. This rearrangement joins TRBV27 to TRBJ1-1; no clear D gene. CDR3 length: 13 residues. Trimming left V 6 bases short and J 0 bases short, with 8 bases between. Germline CDR1 and CDR2: MNHEY and SMNVEV (reference sequence). The CDR3 DNA reads TGTGCCAGCAGCCGGTCCCTGAACACTGAAGCTTTCTTT. Amino acid sequence: CASSRSLNTEAFF.

In this sample, this clone turned up once. The rearrangement links TRBV12-3 or TRBV12-4 to TRBJ1-5; tentatively, D is TRBD1 (5 bases). V was shortened by 1 base and J by 8 bases, with 9 bases between the two germline ends. The CDR3 sequence is 13 residues long. CDR3 amino acids: CASSLGSGKPQHF. In nucleotides, the CDR3 is TGTGCCAGCAGTTTAGGGTCAGGGAAGCCCCAGCATTTT.

The chain recombines TRBV18 with TRBJ2-3, with D unresolved. V was trimmed by 3 bases and J by 7 bases, leaving 14 bases between them. CDR3 length equals 14 residues. Germline lookup yields CDR1 KGHSH and CDR2 LQKENI. The CDR3 DNA sequence: TGTGCCAGCTCACCCATCCACTACCCGAATACGCAGTATTTT. It yields the protein CASSPIHYPNTQYF.

Only one count was recorded for this clone. The chain carries TRBV4-3 and TRBJ2-7, with TRBD1 as a possible D gene (6 bases). This CDR3 is 15 amino acids long. Germline CDR1 and CDR2: LGHNA and YSLEER. Trimming removed 0 bases from V and 3 bases from J, with 12 bases in between. CDR3 bases: TGCGCCAGCAGCCAAGAGGTCGGGACAAGCTACGAGCAGTACTTC. Translating gives CASSQEVGTSYEQYF.

The chain combines TRBV30 with TRBJ1-1; the D gene is possibly TRBD1 (5 bases). This CDR3 has 14 residues. V was shortened by 1 base and J by 11 bases, with 20 bases between the two germline ends. Germline V gene sequence: CDR1 GTSNPN, CDR2 SVGIG (reference sequence). The CDR3 DNA follows: TGTGCCTGGAGTGCTATTCCGGGACTGGGAGATGCTTTCTTT. This encodes CAWSAIPGLGDAFF.

This clone was found once. The chain has TRBV5-5 and TRBJ2-1, with no clear D. CDR1 is SGHKS and CDR2 is YYEKEE in the germline V gene (reference sequence). This CDR3 is 17 amino acids long. V lost 2 bases and J 2 bases, leaving 17 bases between the germline ends. The CDR3 region has the DNA TGTGCCAGCAGCTTAATTATCTCAACTAATCCCTACAATGAGCAGTTCTTC. It codes for CASSLIISTNPYNEQFF.

This chain connects TRBV18 to TRBJ2-3; D may be TRBD2 (6 bases). V lost 7 bases, J lost 4 bases, and 12 bases lay in between. Germline values: CDR1 KGHSH, CDR2 LQKENI. This CDR3 contains 13 residues. The CDR3 reads CASCSRESDTQYF. CDR3 DNA: TGTGCCAGCTGTTCACGGGAGTCAGATACGCAGTATTTT.

V is TRBV7-3 and J is TRBJ2-1; 10 nucleotides align to TRBD2. J was trimmed by 2 bases and V by 3 bases; bases with no gene match: 1. Per germline, CDR1 SGHTA and CDR2 FQGTGA. The CDR3 runs 15 residues. The CDR3 is CASSFGLAAYNEQFF. The CDR3 region has the DNA TGTGCCAGCAGCTTCGGACTAGCGGCCTACAATGAGCAGTTCTTC.

The chain has TRBV5-5 and TRBJ2-7, with D possibly being TRBD2 (5 bases). This CDR3 spans 13 amino acids. V was cut by 6 bases and J by 7 bases, with 17 bases left in between. Germline V lookup: CDR1 SGHKS, CDR2 YYEKEE (reference sequence). CDR3 in DNA: TGTGCCAGCATTCCGGACGTAACGGGGGAGCAGTACTTC. Translated: CASIPDVTGEQYF.